The next 7 T cell receptor beta chains were all read from a single sample in a study of blood T cell repertoires in COVID-19. Profiled with immunoSEQ multiplex PCR; TCRdb holds only in-frame clones, not every one. The profile shows about 340,000 clones, just over 85% of them singletons. Sample: PBMCs or T cells enriched from blood (not recorded which). These receptors all stem from a woman in her thirties or forties with acute COVID-19.

The rearrangement joins TRBV27 to TRBJ2-2; TRBD2 aligns across 14 bases. Germline V CDR1 and CDR2: MNHEY, SMNVEV (reference sequence). This CDR3 contains 18 residues. With 4 bases clipped from V and 5 bases from J, the junction kept 9 bases outside the gene matches. The CDR3 loop is CASSSPTWTSGRTGELFF. The CDR3 DNA reads as TGTGCCAGCAGTTCCCCAACCTGGACTAGCGGGAGGACCGGGGAGCTGTTTTTT.

This clone occurred a few times. The chain combines TRBV7-9 with TRBJ2-3; D is undetermined. CDR1 and CDR2 from the germline V gene are SEHNR and FQNEAQ (reference sequence). V lost 1 base and J 5 bases, leaving 16 bases between the germline ends. The CDR3 length is 16 residues. The CDR3 protein is CASSLGYLRSGDTQYF. The CDR3 nucleotides are TGTGCCAGCAGCTTAGGGTACTTGCGTTCGGGAGATACGCAGTATTTT. Looking up the rest from reference TRBV7-9 and TRBJ2-3 gives the full variable domain: DTGVSQNPRHKITKRGQNVTFRCDPISEHNRLYWYRQTLGQGPEFLTYFQNEAQLEKSRLLSDRFSAERPKGSFSTLEIQRTEQGDSAMYLCASSLGYLRSGDTQYFGPGTRLTVL.

The J gene is TRBJ2-7, the V gene TRBV6-5; D possibly corresponds to TRBD2 (6 bases). The V and J ends lost 6 bases and 0 bases respectively, with 12 bases between them. CDR1 and CDR2 from the germline V gene are MNHEY and SVGAGI. The CDR3 is 14 amino acids. CDR3 sequence (DNA): TGTGCCAGCAGCGGGACTGTAAGCTCCTACGAGCAGTACTTC. Residues: CASSGTVSSYEQYF.

The genes are TRBV25-1 and TRBJ1-2; D gene uncertain. The germline V gene has CDR1 MGHDK and CDR2 SYGVNS. The V and J ends lost 4 bases and 2 bases respectively, with 8 bases between them. This CDR3 contains 13 residues. In DNA, the CDR3 is TGTGCCAGCAGTGCAACTTTGAACTATGGCTACACCTTC. This sequence encodes CASSATLNYGYTF.

The chain employs TRBV5-1 and TRBJ1-2; 7 bases align to TRBD1. The V segment lost 2 bases and the J segment 4 bases; nucleotides outside the gene matches: 8. Germline CDR1 SGHRS, CDR2 YFSETQ. The CDR3 contains 15 residues. The CDR3 loop reads CASSLEPGTAYGYTF. The CDR3 coding sequence is TGCGCCAGCAGCTTAGAACCCGGGACAGCCTATGGCTACACCTTC.

This chain joins TRBV9 and TRBJ2-3; 7 bases are shared with TRBD1. The CDR3 is made up of 19 amino acids. V shed 3 bases, J shed 2 bases, and the junction held 18 bases outside the gene matches. Per the germline V gene, CDR1 is SGDLS and CDR2 is YYNGEE. CDR3 region: CASSAPDRARFGYTDTQYF. The CDR3 bases are TGTGCCAGCAGCGCTCCAGACAGGGCCCGCTTCGGGTACACAGATACGCAGTATTTT.

CDR3 sequence reads: CASSRQGIYEQYF. The CDR3, as DNA: TGTGCCAGCAGTCGACAGGGGATCTACGAGCAGTACTTC. The chain employs TRBV6-5 and TRBJ2-7; 8 positions agree with TRBD1. Per germline, CDR1 MNHEY and CDR2 SVGAGI. J lost 3 bases, V lost 5 bases, and 3 bases had no gene match. CDR3 length: 13 amino acids.